Following are 5 T cell receptor beta chains from one sample sequenced in a study of cytomegalovirus exposure and HLA in healthy donors. The PCR had 60 Vbeta and 13 Jbeta primers. Libraries were prepared by immunoSEQ multiplex PCR; TCRdb keeps only in-frame clonotypes and omits some of them. The table has some 91,000 clones, around 74% seen once. Specimen: PBMCs. Source of these receptors: a man between 40 and 49 years old in good health and CMV-seropositive.

The rearrangement uses TRBV5-6 and TRBJ1-2; maybe TRBD1 (5 bases). This CDR3 has 14 amino acids. V dropped 1 base and J dropped 4 bases, with 11 bases sitting between them. Germline CDR1 reads SGHDT; CDR2 reads YYEEEE. The CDR3 DNA reads as TGTGCCAGCAGCTTGTACCCGACAGCCTATGGCTACACCTTC. Its translation: CASSLYPTAYGYTF. The full variable domain, rest sourced from reference TRBV5-6 and TRBJ1-2, is DAGVTQSPTHLIKTRGQQVTLRCSPKSGHDTVSWYQQALGQGPQFIFQYYEEEERQRGNFPDRFSGHQFPNYSSELNVNALLLGDSALYLCASSLYPTAYGYTFGSGTRLTVV.

The rearrangement joins TRBV5-1 to TRBJ1-1, with 10 positions matching TRBD1. Looked up from germline, CDR1 is SGHRS and CDR2 is YFSETQ. The CDR3 length is 14 residues. Trimming removed 6 bases from V and 5 bases from J; junction bases left unmatched: 7. The CDR3 is CASNQDRGQTEAFF. The CDR3 DNA is TGCGCCAGCAACCAAGACAGGGGGCAGACTGAAGCTTTCTTT.

This clone has just a few counts. The rearrangement uses TRBV4-1 and TRBJ2-1, with 9 nucleotides matching TRBD2. This CDR3 is built from 13 residues. The germline gives CDR1 MGHRA, CDR2 YSYEKL. J was trimmed by 15 bases and V by 1 base; bases with no gene match: 7. The CDR3 DNA follows: TGCGCCAGCAGCCAAGGGCGCGGGGGGGCCCCGTTCTTC. Residues: CASSQGRGGAPFF.

This chain uses TRBV7-9 with TRBJ2-5, with 8 bases fitting TRBD1. The V gene's germline CDR1 is SEHNR and CDR2 FQNEAQ (reference sequence). V shed 5 bases and J 4 bases; nucleotides not matched to a gene: 9. This CDR3 is built from 15 residues. Here the CDR3 reads CASSPRPTGGETQYF. As DNA, the CDR3 is TGTGCCAGCAGCCCCCGTCCCACAGGGGGAGAGACCCAGTACTTC.

The V and J genes are TRBV7-3 and TRBJ2-7, with 7 bases that match TRBD2. Germline values: CDR1 SGHTA, CDR2 FQGTGA. V shed 5 bases, J shed 1 base, and the junction held 5 bases outside the gene matches. CDR3 length: 14 residues. CDR3 in amino acids: CASSPSGPSYEQYF. The CDR3 bases are TGTGCCAGCAGCCCTAGCGGTCCTTCCTACGAGCAGTACTTC.